Sequencing of this TCR beta chain was carried out in a study of Ad26.COV2.S vaccination and SARS-CoV-2 variants (dated by TCRdb to the early 2020s). Looking at the study overall: Donors in the vaccine arm were drawn from COV1001, a phase I-IIa trial of Ad26.COV2.S in healthy adults that was multicentre, randomized, double-blind and placebo-controlled. Trial participants were randomized into five groups of five: low-dose or high-dose Ad26.COV2.S given once or twice, or placebo on both occasions. Ad26.COV2.S was administered intramuscularly at 5 x 10^10 or 1 x 10^11 viral particles, either as a single shot or as two shots given 56 days apart. Investigators remained blinded to trial group allocation during experiments and outcome assessment. TCRbeta repertoire sequencing was used to assess the specificity and breadth of SARS-CoV-2-reactive T cell receptors after Ad26.COV2.S vaccination. A total of 32 samples were included in the TCR-sequenced set, comprising about 20 Ad26.COV2.S vaccine recipients, 5 placebo recipients and 8 SARS-CoV-2 convalescent individuals. Results and caveats for the whole study, not just this receptor: Ad26.COV2.S recipients had higher spike-specific TCR breadth than placebo recipients (P = 0.0014). Comparing responses between vaccine doses or regimens was not something the study was powered to do. Comparable non-spike TCR breadth was observed between vaccine and placebo recipients, consistent with only spike being contained in the vaccine. It was noted by the authors that total T cell responses may have been underestimated by the TCR breadth and depth analyses. Substantial breadth of spike-specific CD8+ and CD4+ T cell responses was reported after vaccination.

In the case of this clone: The antigen it binds to is not known. There are no base qualities to consult, and no much larger clone falls within one base.

The immunoSEQ Assay was used to sequence TCRbeta CDR3 regions. After extraction, genomic DNA underwent amplification by bias-controlled multiplex PCR, followed by high-throughput sequencing. As for the authors' bioinformatics: To quantify the absolute abundance of each unique TCRbeta CDR3 region, sequences were collapsed and filtered. T cell fraction was estimated by normalizing TCRbeta template counts to usable DNA, with usable DNA measured through amplification of reference genes found in all nucleated cells. Repertoire TCRs were annotated as SARS-CoV-2-specific by exact matching of V gene, CDR3 amino acid sequence and J gene to a known reactive TCR set. MIRA supplied the reference SARS-CoV-2 TCR set, which was filtered for enrichment in COVID-19-positive ImmuneCODE repertoires so that public or cross-reactive TCRs were removed. Based on the MIRA antigens, annotated TCRs were further analysed at the level of specific ORF or position within ORF. Breadth was defined as the number of annotated unique rearrangements divided by the total number of unique productive rearrangements, and depth was defined as the summed frequency of the annotated unique rearrangements. Two-sided Wilcoxon rank-sum tests were applied when comparing TCR breadth between groups. TCRdb stores this immuneACCESS table with in-frame sequences only. Part of the clones is absent; in the studies checked, under half of the shortfall reflects unresolved V genes, and no reason is known for the rest. V and J calls and clone size are those listed in that table; D and trimming were worked out from the DNA. In this sample the table shows some 300,000 clones, 85% of which occur a single time. Of the sample, approximately 2% falls within the top ten clones.

The CDR1 and CDR2 encoded by the germline V gene are MDHEN and SYDVKM. Trimming at the junction amounts to 5 bases on V and 8 bases on J, and the germline ends lie 9 bases apart. The CDR3 starts with the cysteine, ends with the phenylalanine, and has 11 residues. Only the CDR3 DNA stays, 33 bases, in frame from base 1. Explained via the paper, the treatment or condition label denotes: about 20 received Ad26.COV2.S at low or high dose, single or two shots; about 5 received placebo; per-sample allocation not given. Repertoires of vaccine and placebo recipients were sequenced from samples taken on day 63 after the first injection. Cohort 1b enrolled 25 adults aged 18-55 years at a single site in Boston, USA, between 29 July and 7 August 2020. Ad26.COV2.S was a replication-incompetent adenovirus type 26 vector that expressed a prefusion-stabilized SARS-CoV-2 spike protein derived from the original Wuhan strain.

The specimen was peripheral blood, collected in a trial of Ad26.COV2.S vaccine versus placebo. This TCR was recovered from a person aged 18-60 years who received the Ad26.COV2.S COVID-19 vaccine or a placebo. The chain is assembled from TRBV28 and TRBJ1-2; the D gene cannot be named for sure. The CDR3 region has the sequence CASSAGTGYTF. The DNA sequence is as follows: TGTGCCAGCAGTGCGGGCACCGGCTACACCTTC.